This T cell receptor beta chain was sequenced for a study of T cells after yellow fever vaccination. On the study more broadly: The authors prepared low-cell-number fractions using SMART-Seq v4 Ultra Low Input. Study-wide findings and caveats: Most clones from primary vaccination were detected again post-booster (around 95% CD4, 88% CD8).

The length of the CDR3 is 14 residues. Germline V gene data show CDR1 as SGHAT and CDR2 as FQNNGV. Worth noting for this clonotype: Its antigen is unidentified. One end of the junction is discordant with germline, which a read error may explain.

Production of TCR cDNA was by 5'RACE template switching, which also added a universal primer site and UMIs. TCRdb itself ran the 5' RACE reads through MiXCR, one entry per CDR3 protein. The sample comprises some 600,000 distinct CDR3 sequences, approximately 13% of which are singletons, and 15% rests with the top ten. Specimen: PBMCs, collected on the day of the yellow fever booster vaccination. The chain combines TRBV11-2 with TRBJ2-3, with 7 bases aligning to TRBD1. The TCR comes from a young man who received the YFV17D yellow fever vaccine. CDR3 residues: CASTLGTGTDTQYF. The DNA for the CDR3 is TGTGCCAGCACCTTAGGGACAGGCACAGATACGCAGTATTTT. The variable domain in full, completed from reference TRBV11-2 and TRBJ2-3, reads EAGVAQSPRYKIIEKRQSVAFWCNPISGHATLYWYQQILGQGPKLLIQFQNNGVVDDSQLPKDRFSAERLKGVDSTLKIQPAKLEDSAVYLCASTLGTGTDTQYFGPGTRLTVL.